This passage covers 22 T cell receptor beta chains from one sample sequenced in a study of blood T cell repertoires in COVID-19. TCRdb's table, derived via immunoSEQ multiplex PCR, lists solely in-frame clones and lacks some. The top ten clones hold 1% to 1.5% of a sample with hundreds of thousands of clones, around 92% of them seen once. The specimen sequenced was peripheral blood. The receptors shown here come from a man in his forties or fifties with acute or convalescent COVID-19.

This chain connects TRBV5-1 to TRBJ1-1; 7 nucleotides match TRBD1. This CDR3 is 19 amino acids long. After removal of 2 bases from V and 1 base from J, the junction contained 17 bases not matched to a gene. The germline V gene encodes CDR1 SGHRS and CDR2 YFSETQ. The CDR3 region is CASSFQEGAYITTNTEAFF. The CDR3 coding sequence is TGCGCCAGCAGCTTCCAGGAGGGGGCATACATAACCACGAACACTGAAGCTTTCTTT.

The J gene is TRBJ2-3, the V gene TRBV4-1; TRBD2 matches 8 bases. This CDR3 has 16 residues. The V segment lost 1 base and the J segment 3 bases; nucleotides outside the gene matches: 6. The germline V gene has CDR1 MGHRA and CDR2 YSYEKL. Written as DNA, the CDR3 is TGCGCCAGCAGCCAAGCCGGGACTAGATCTACAGATACGCAGTATTTT. Translated: CASSQAGTRSTDTQYF.

The chain joins TRBV11-2 to TRBJ1-3; D is unresolved. This CDR3 contains 13 residues. Looked up from germline, CDR1 is SGHAT and CDR2 is FQNNGV. Trimming stripped 1 base from V and 5 bases from J, with 6 bases between. The CDR3 protein is CASSLVERNTIYF. The CDR3 DNA sequence: TGTGCCAGCAGCTTAGTTGAGAGAAACACCATATATTTT. The whole variable domain, filled in from reference TRBV11-2 and TRBJ1-3, reads EAGVAQSPRYKIIEKRQSVAFWCNPISGHATLYWYQQILGQGPKLLIQFQNNGVVDDSQLPKDRFSAERLKGVDSTLKIQPAKLEDSAVYLCASSLVERNTIYFGEGSWLTVV.

Concerning this clone itself: Other nucleotide sequences from this sample produce the same CDR3. The DNA for the CDR3 is TGCGCCAGCAGCCTTGATAGTGGGAGGGAGACCCAGTACTTC. Translation: CASSLDSGRETQYF. The chain has TRBV5-1 and TRBJ2-5; possible D gene TRBD2, 6 bases. This CDR3 spans 14 amino acids. With 4 bases removed from V and 5 bases from J, the gap between germline ends came to 15 bases. Germline-derived CDR1 and CDR2 are SGHRS and YFSETQ.

The chain carries TRBV9 and TRBJ1-2, with D maybe TRBD1 (5 bases). This CDR3 region has 15 residues. Germline CDR1 reads SGDLS; CDR2 reads YYNGEE. Trimming removed 3 bases from V and 4 bases from J, with 16 bases in between. For the CDR3, the DNA is TGTGCCAGCAGCGGAACAGGCAGCTGGGGCTATGGCTACACCTTC. It encodes CASSGTGSWGYGYTF.

The chain recombines TRBV28 with TRBJ1-1; no reliable D call. The CDR3 runs to 15 residues. The V gene's germline CDR1 is MDHEN and CDR2 SYDVKM. Trimming took 2 bases from V and 0 from J, leaving 10 bases between them. In DNA, the CDR3 is TGTGCCAGCAGTTTAGTTCTGGCCTTGAACACTGAAGCTTTCTTT. Protein product: CASSLVLALNTEAFF.

V usage is TRBV6-2 or TRBV6-3 and J usage is TRBJ1-1; D not resolved. Deletions cut 2 bases from V and 0 bases from J, with 7 bases between. CDR1 is MNHEY, CDR2 SVGEGT, per germline. The CDR3 contains 14 residues. CDR3 residues: CASSYGLMNTEAFF. CDR3 coding DNA: TGTGCCAGCAGTTACGGACTCATGAACACTGAAGCTTTCTTT.

The gene calls are TRBV12-3 or TRBV12-4 and TRBJ2-7; no clear D. Trimming left V 3 bases short and J 4 bases short, with 4 bases between. The CDR3 has 11 residues. CDR3 residues: CASSFSYEQYF. In DNA, the CDR3 is TGTGCCAGCAGTTTCAGTTACGAGCAGTACTTC.

This clone was seen once. This sequence joins TRBV5-1 and TRBJ1-1; no clear D gene. Germline CDR1 and CDR2: SGHRS and YFSETQ. Trimming left V 0 bases short and J 7 bases short, with 10 bases between. The CDR3 has 13 residues. CDR3 in DNA: TGCGCCAGCAGCTTGGAGGGAGGAATTGAAGCTTTCTTT. It yields the protein CASSLEGGIEAFF.

DNA of the CDR3: TGTGCCAGCACTTCGGGGACAGGAGGGTCACCCCTCCACTTT. Amino acids: CASTSGTGGSPLHF. The V gene is TRBV27, the J gene TRBJ1-6; 8 bases are shared with TRBD1. The CDR3 runs 14 residues. Germline V gene lookup returns CDR1 MNHEY and CDR2 SMNVEV (reference sequence). V shed 7 bases and J 10 bases; nucleotides not matched to a gene: 9.

This clone was seen a single time. The chain employs TRBV2 and TRBJ1-4; no clear D. From germline, CDR1 is SNHLY and CDR2 FYNNEI. The V end lost 3 bases, the J end lost 8 bases, and 4 bases lay between the germline ends. This CDR3 has 11 residues. The CDR3 DNA reads as TGTGCCAGCAGTGAGAGGGAAAAACTGTTTTTT. Translated: CASSEREKLFF.

The V call is TRBV28, the J call TRBJ2-2; 12 bases fit TRBD1. After removal of 7 bases from V and 1 base from J, the junction contained 7 bases not matched to a gene. This CDR3 has 17 amino acids. The germline V gene has CDR1 MDHEN and CDR2 SYDVKM. This CDR3 is CASTGTGGPWNTGELFF. In DNA, the CDR3 is TGTGCCAGCACCGGGACAGGGGGCCCGTGGAACACCGGGGAGCTGTTTTTT. Combining the CDR3 with reference TRBV28 and TRBJ2-2 gives the whole variable domain DVKVTQSSRYLVKRTGEKVFLECVQDMDHENMFWYRQDPGLGLRLIYFSYDVKMKEKGDIPEGYSVSREKKERFSLILESASTNQTSMYLCASTGTGGPWNTGELFFGEGSRLTVL.

V is TRBV6-4 and J is TRBJ2-1; TRBD2 aligns across 11 bases. Per germline, CDR1 MRHNA and CDR2 SNTAGT. CDR3 length: 16 residues. Germline trimming cut 0 bases from V and 8 bases from J; bases unmatched to any gene: 6. CDR3 nucleotides: TGTGCCAGCAGTGACTCTAGCGGGAGGGCAGGGGATGAGCAGTTCTTC. Its protein is CASSDSSGRAGDEQFF.

The gene calls are TRBV10-2 and TRBJ2-3, with 8 bases matching TRBD1. The germline V gene has CDR1 WSHSY and CDR2 SAAADI. CDR3 length: 15 residues. Losses at the gene ends were 6 bases for V and 0 bases for J; bases not matched to a gene: 5. CDR3 nucleotide sequence: TGCGCCAGCAGCCCCAGGACAGGGAGCACAGATACGCAGTATTTT. Protein sequence: CASSPRTGSTDTQYF.

This clone was observed a handful of times. This rearrangement joins TRBV19 to TRBJ1-5; weak D call: TRBD1 (6 bases). V was pared by 7 bases and J by 5 bases, with 18 bases between. The CDR3 covers 15 residues. Germline V gene data show CDR1 as LNHDA and CDR2 as SQIVND (reference sequence). The CDR3 sequence is CASTKGQHIDQPQHF. In nucleotides, the CDR3 is TGTGCCAGTACCAAAGGACAGCATATCGATCAGCCCCAGCATTTT.

The chain couples TRBV28 to TRBJ2-3, with 10 bases aligning to TRBD1. The J segment lost 6 bases and the V segment lost 6 bases, leaving 9 bases of the junction unmatched. Per germline, CDR1 MDHEN and CDR2 SYDVKM. The CDR3 covers 15 residues. The CDR3 region is CASSGRQGAMDTQYF. CDR3 nucleotide sequence: TGTGCCAGCAGCGGTCGACAGGGGGCGATGGATACGCAGTATTTT.

The V call is TRBV7-2, the J call TRBJ2-3; 13 nucleotides align to TRBD2. Germline values: CDR1 SGHTA, CDR2 FQGNSA. The CDR3 runs to 15 residues. Trimming cost V 5 bases and J 4 bases; bases outside gene matches: 3. CDR3 bases: TGTGCCAGCAGCAGGACTAGCGGGAGTCCAGATACGCAGTATTTT. This gives the protein CASSRTSGSPDTQYF.

This clone was detected only once. The rearrangement uses TRBV27 and TRBJ1-2; 8 bases align to TRBD1. CDR3 length: 13 amino acids. J was trimmed by 8 bases and V by 5 bases; bases with no gene match: 7. Germline CDR1 and CDR2: MNHEY and SMNVEV (reference sequence). In DNA form, the CDR3 reads TGTGCCAGCAGTCCCCGACAGGGGAGCGGCTACACCTTC. The encoded protein is CASSPRQGSGYTF.

V and J are TRBV5-8 and TRBJ1-5, with a tentative D call TRBD1 (5 bases). Trimming removed 3 bases from V and 3 bases from J, with 13 bases in between. The CDR3 runs 15 residues. The germline gives CDR1 SGHTS, CDR2 YDEGEE. The CDR3 DNA is TGTGCCAGCAGCTCCAAACAGGCGTTCAATCAGCCCCAGCATTTT. Encoded protein: CASSSKQAFNQPQHF.

The chain employs TRBV3-1 (or the pseudogene TRBV3-2) and TRBJ1-2; 8 nucleotides align to TRBD1. The V gene's germline CDR1 is LGHDT and CDR2 YNNKEL (reference sequence). CDR3 length: 16 amino acids. The trim removed 4 bases at V and 8 bases at J, leaving 15 bases unmatched. The CDR3, as DNA: TGTGCCAGCAGCCGGCAGGACAGGGCCTCTATGGGGGGCTACACCTTC. It specifies CASSRQDRASMGGYTF.

The gene calls are TRBV5-1 and TRBJ2-1; 9 nucleotides line up with TRBD2. Looked up from germline, CDR1 is SGHRS and CDR2 is YFSETQ. The CDR3 totals 16 residues. J lost 6 bases, V lost 0 bases, and 7 bases had no gene match. The CDR3 loop is CASSLDRREGLNEQFF. CDR3 in DNA: TGCGCCAGCAGCTTGGATCGGCGGGAGGGCCTCAATGAGCAGTTCTTC.

Concerning this clone itself: The junction and the germline gene differ at one end; a read error may be behind it. The V call is TRBV2, the J call TRBJ2-1; 8 nucleotides agree with TRBD1. CDR1 and CDR2 from the germline V gene are SNHLY and FYNNEI. The CDR3 extends over 14 amino acids. The CDR3 loop reads CASSEGQGRHEQFF. The DNA of the CDR3 is TGTGCCAGCAGCGAAGGACAGGGTAGGCATGAGCAGTTCTTC.